One sample yielded the 31 T cell receptor beta chains listed below, sequenced in a study of identical twins (dated by TCRdb to the mid-2010s). The library was made by 5' RACE. The sequencer was an Illumina HiSeq 2000. TCRdb itself trimmed the public reads at Q25 with fastp, ran MiXCR and retained productive beta chains. Each CDR3 protein gets just one entry, which takes the most common genes and DNA from the rows behind it. Counted in this sample were 200,000 or so distinct CDR3 sequences; roughly 7.5% of them appeared once. The top ten hold 1.9% of the sample. The data also belong to a second study, concerning yellow fever vaccine responses in identical twins.

The sample consisted of memory (CD45RO+) T cells sorted from blood. The sample's cell subset or site label, decoded: CD45RO+ enriched T cells. Source of these receptors: a young woman in good health.

This clonotype was recorded many times. The chain recombines TRBV29-1 with TRBJ1-5; no clear D. CDR1 is SQVTM and CDR2 is ANQGSEA in the germline V gene. Trimming took off 4 bases at V and 5 bases at J, with 12 bases between the two ends. CDR3 length: 13 residues. CDR3 DNA: TGCAGCGTTGCTCCAGGTAGTGATCAGCCCCAGCATTTT. Its protein is CSVAPGSDQPQHF.

A word on this clonotype: This clone may be a read error of a much larger clone one base away. V gene TRBV20-1 combines with J gene TRBJ2-1, with TRBD1 matching 7 bases. The CDR3 covers 14 residues. V shed 3 bases, J shed 6 bases, and the junction held 8 bases outside the gene matches. Germline CDR1 and CDR2: DFQATT and SNEGSKA (reference sequence). The CDR3 loop reads CSARQPYRGNEQFF. As DNA, the CDR3 is TGCAGTGCTAGGCAACCGTACAGGGGCAATGAGCAGTTCTTC.

At least ten counts were recorded for this clonotype. The chain combines TRBV6-2 or TRBV6-3 with TRBJ2-7; 7 bases agree with TRBD1. This CDR3 contains 14 residues. J gave up 3 bases and V 2 bases, and 4 bases lay outside the gene matches. CDR1 and CDR2 from the germline V gene are MNHEY and SVGEGT. Here the CDR3 DNA reads TGTGCCAGCAGTTACCCCGGGACAGACTACGAGCAGTACTTC. This codes for CASSYPGTDYEQYF.

This clonotype was counted at least ten times. The V and J genes are TRBV29-1 and TRBJ2-3; unclear D gene. Germline V gene lookup returns CDR1 SQVTM and CDR2 ANQGSEA. The V and J ends lost 5 bases and 4 bases respectively, with 16 bases between them. This CDR3 comprises 14 residues. The chain's CDR3 is CSVILSWNPDTQYF. In DNA form, the CDR3 reads TGCAGCGTTATACTTAGCTGGAATCCAGATACGCAGTATTTT.

This clonotype occurred a few times. V is TRBV6-2 or TRBV6-3 and J is TRBJ1-1, with unresolved D. With 7 bases removed from V and 3 bases from J, the gap between germline ends came to 12 bases. This CDR3 contains 13 residues. Germline V gene lookup returns CDR1 MNHEY and CDR2 SVGEGT. CDR3 nucleotide sequence: TGTGCCAGCAACCACCCCTCTGACACTGAAGCTTTCTTT. Protein product: CASNHPSDTEAFF.

This clonotype was counted only a few times. The chain is built from TRBV19 and TRBJ1-3; the D gene is possibly TRBD1 (5 bases). The CDR3 contains 11 residues. Trimming pared 4 bases from V and 9 bases from J, leaving 7 bases between. CDR1 and CDR2 from the germline V gene are LNHDA and SQIVND (reference sequence). CDR3 region: CASSTGFTIYF. The DNA of the CDR3 is TGTGCCAGTAGTACAGGGTTCACCATATATTTT.

The V gene is TRBV10-2, the J gene TRBJ2-7, with D maybe TRBD2 (6 bases). The germline gives CDR1 WSHSY, CDR2 SAAADI. This CDR3 is 15 amino acids long. With 4 bases removed from V and 9 bases from J, the gap between germline ends came to 22 bases. The CDR3 region is CASSGGGVANGRQYF. The CDR3 region has the DNA TGCGCCAGCAGTGGTGGGGGAGTTGCCAACGGGAGGCAGTACTTC.

This clonotype has more than one count but fewer than ten. The rearrangement links TRBV5-1 to TRBJ1-1; a weak D match, TRBD1 (5 bases). With 4 bases removed from V and 5 bases from J, the gap between germline ends came to 15 bases. Germline-derived CDR1 and CDR2 are SGHRS and YFSETQ. The CDR3 consists of 14 residues. CDR3 sequence: CASSLEGIRTEAFF. CDR3 coding DNA: TGCGCCAGCAGCCTTGAGGGGATTCGTACTGAAGCTTTCTTT. The complete variable domain, with remaining parts taken from reference TRBV5-1 and TRBJ1-1, reads KAGVTQTPRYLIKTRGQQVTLSCSPISGHRSVSWYQQTPGQGLQFLFEYFSETQRNKGNFPGRFSGRQFSNSRSEMNVSTLELGDSALYLCASSLEGIRTEAFFGQGTRLTVV.

The table lists this clonotype with a few counts. The chain combines TRBV7-2 with TRBJ1-2; D is perhaps TRBD1 (6 bases). Per the germline V gene, CDR1 is SGHTA and CDR2 is FQGNSA. With 1 base removed from V and 4 bases from J, the gap between germline ends came to 13 bases. This CDR3 comprises 15 residues. The CDR3 is CASSLEGGGPYGYTF. CDR3 nucleotides: TGTGCCAGCAGCTTAGAGGGGGGGGGACCCTATGGCTACACCTTC.

The sample holds many counts of this clonotype. The chain employs TRBV12-3 or TRBV12-4 and TRBJ1-5; D possibly corresponds to TRBD1 (6 bases). V lost 7 bases to trimming and J lost 8 bases, with 12 bases between them. The CDR3 is 12 residues long. In nucleotides, the CDR3 is TGTGCCAGCACCGGAAGGGGGGAGCCCCAGCATTTT. Its translation: CASTGRGEPQHF.

The sample holds many counts of this clonotype. This chain connects TRBV24-1 to TRBJ2-2; 8 bases match TRBD1. The V gene end was trimmed by 4 bases and the J gene end by 2 bases; junction bases not matched to a gene: 11. The CDR3 sequence is 18 residues long. In germline, CDR1 is KGHDR, CDR2 SFDVKD. This CDR3 is CATSDYPGQGPNTGELFF. The CDR3 region has the DNA TGTGCCACCAGTGACTACCCCGGACAGGGACCTAACACCGGGGAGCTGTTTTTT.

This clonotype has more than one count but fewer than ten. The genes are TRBV4-2 and TRBJ1-2; D may be TRBD1 (6 bases). With 1 base removed from V and 0 bases from J, the gap between germline ends came to 9 bases. The germline gives CDR1 LGHNA, CDR2 YNFKEQ. The CDR3 is 15 residues long. For the CDR3, the DNA is TGTGCCAGCAGCCAAGTTCAGGGGTCTAACTATGGCTACACCTTC. Its protein is CASSQVQGSNYGYTF.

This clonotype appeared many times. This chain connects TRBV5-1 to TRBJ1-5; 8 positions agree with TRBD1. V dropped 0 bases and J dropped 0; count of bases not matched to a gene: 2. There are 16 residues in the CDR3. Per the germline V gene, CDR1 is SGHRS and CDR2 is YFSETQ. The CDR3: CASSLGTGPSNQPQHF. CDR3 sequence (DNA): TGCGCCAGCAGCTTGGGGACAGGGCCTAGCAATCAGCCCCAGCATTTT.

This clonotype was counted at least ten times. The J gene is TRBJ2-3, the V gene TRBV6-2 or TRBV6-3; D unclear. Deletions cut 0 bases from V and 9 bases from J, with 13 bases between. The CDR3 extends over 14 amino acids. Germline values: CDR1 MNHEY, CDR2 SVGEGT. CDR3 protein: CASSYSPDVQTQYF. The CDR3 nucleotides read TGTGCCAGCAGTTACTCCCCGGACGTTCAGACGCAGTATTTT.

The table lists this clonotype with many counts. The chain recombines TRBV5-5 with TRBJ2-4; D ambiguous. This CDR3 contains 15 residues. Deletions cut 1 base from V and 0 bases from J, with 8 bases between. Germline CDR1 SGHKS, CDR2 YYEKEE (reference sequence). As DNA, the CDR3 is TGTGCCAGCAGCTTGATCGGATTAGCCAAAAACATTCAGTACTTC. Its translation is CASSLIGLAKNIQYF.

This clonotype was counted between two and nine times. The chain carries TRBV7-6 and TRBJ1-1; 7 nucleotides align to TRBD1. Germline V CDR1 and CDR2: SGHVS, FNYEAQ. V lost 1 base, J lost 6 bases, and 8 bases stayed unmatched. This CDR3 region has 15 residues. The CDR3: CASSLVKGARAEAFF. For the CDR3, the DNA is TGTGCCAGCAGCTTAGTGAAGGGGGCGCGTGCTGAAGCTTTCTTT.

V gene TRBV10-3 combines with J gene TRBJ1-5, with D hard to call. V was cut by 2 bases and J by 0 bases, with 17 bases left in between. Germline CDR1 reads ENHRY; CDR2 reads SYGVKD. The CDR3 length is 18 residues. The DNA for the CDR3 is TGTGCCATCAGTGAGCTGGGGTATTGGGGAAATAGCAATCAGCCCCAGCATTTT. Amino acid sequence: CAISELGYWGNSNQPQHF.

The chain combines TRBV6-2 or TRBV6-3 with TRBJ2-1; a possible D gene is TRBD1 (6 bases). The CDR3 length is 17 residues. The ends were cut back, 3 bases at V and 5 bases at J, with 20 bases in the middle. Germline values: CDR1 MNHEY, CDR2 SVGEGT. CDR3 sequence (DNA): TGTGCCAGCAGTTATTTAATCGGGACAAGAAGAGACAATGAGCAGTTCTTC. It yields the protein CASSYLIGTRRDNEQFF.

Ten or more counts support this clonotype. The J gene is TRBJ2-7, the V gene TRBV12-3 or TRBV12-4, with D maybe TRBD1 (6 bases). V was pared by 7 bases and J by 2 bases, with 12 bases between. The length of the CDR3 is 13 residues. The CDR3: CASTPWDTYEQYF. The CDR3 DNA reads TGTGCCAGCACCCCGTGGGACACCTACGAGCAGTACTTC.

This clonotype was observed a handful of times. J is TRBJ2-2 and V is TRBV6-2 or TRBV6-3; D may be TRBD2 (6 bases). CDR3 length: 14 residues. Germline CDR1 reads MNHEY; CDR2 reads SVGEGT. Deletions cut 6 bases from V and 6 bases from J, with 14 bases between. CDR3 sequence (DNA): TGTGCCAGCAGCGCACTAGCATGGGCCGGGGAGCTGTTTTTT. Encoded protein: CASSALAWAGELFF.

V usage is TRBV10-3 and J usage is TRBJ1-6; no firm D call. CDR1 and CDR2 (germline): ENHRY, SYGVKD. The CDR3 is made up of 14 amino acids. V was shortened by 6 bases and J by 9 bases, with 15 bases between the two germline ends. The CDR3 reads CAIRGEDSSSPLHF. CDR3 coding DNA: TGTGCCATCAGAGGAGAAGATTCCAGTTCACCCCTCCACTTT.

The rearrangement joins TRBV10-1 to TRBJ2-7; the D gene could be TRBD1 or TRBD2 (5 bases each). The germline V gene has CDR1 WNHNN and CDR2 SYGVQD (reference sequence). The CDR3 consists of 12 residues. The V end lost 6 bases, the J end lost 1 base, and 7 bases lay between the germline ends. CDR3 in DNA: TGCGCCAGCAGCGAGGGGTCCTACGAGCAGTACTTC. Translated: CASSEGSYEQYF.

This clonotype was counted many times. The chain carries TRBV20-1 and TRBJ1-3, with D uncertain. V lost 0 bases to trimming and J lost 0 bases, with 9 bases between them. CDR3 length: 15 residues. From germline, CDR1 is DFQATT and CDR2 SNEGSKA (reference sequence). Here the CDR3 DNA reads TGCAGTGCTAGAGATAGTTTGAGCTCTGGAAACACCATATATTTT. It specifies CSARDSLSSGNTIYF.

V and J are TRBV4-3 and TRBJ1-4; D gene unclear. Germline values: CDR1 LGHNA, CDR2 YSLEER. The V end lost 0 bases, the J end lost 8 bases, and 13 bases lay between the germline ends. This CDR3 comprises 15 residues. The DNA for the CDR3 is TGCGCCAGCAGCCAAGATTCCCCAAGTGGGGAAAAACTGTTTTTT. It translates to CASSQDSPSGEKLFF.

The rearrangement links TRBV7-2 to TRBJ1-6; 8 bases fit TRBD1. This CDR3 contains 12 residues. V gave up 3 bases and J gave up 13 bases; unmatched junction bases: 2. From germline, CDR1 is SGHTA and CDR2 FQGNSA. This CDR3 is CASSFRQGPLHF. In DNA, the CDR3 is TGTGCCAGCAGCTTCCGACAGGGGCCCCTCCACTTT.

This clonotype was observed many times. The chain combines TRBV14 with TRBJ2-5, with TRBD1 matching 9 bases. The V gene's germline CDR1 is SGHDN and CDR2 FVKESK. This CDR3 has 16 amino acids. J gave up 4 bases and V 0 bases, and 6 bases lay outside the gene matches. The CDR3 DNA sequence: TGTGCCAGCAGCCAAGAAACCCAGACAGGGGGAGAGACCCAGTACTTC. Amino acid sequence: CASSQETQTGGETQYF.

The rearrangement joins TRBV6-2 or TRBV6-3 to TRBJ2-7, with a tentative D call TRBD1 (5 bases). Germline V gene lookup returns CDR1 MNHEY and CDR2 SVGEGT. V was shortened by 5 bases and J by 1 base, with 12 bases between the two germline ends. The CDR3 is 14 residues long. The CDR3 coding sequence is TGTGCCAGCAGTGACCAGGGCCCTTCCTACGAGCAGTACTTC. This codes for CASSDQGPSYEQYF.

This clonotype was counted ten times or more. The V call is TRBV15, the J call TRBJ2-2, with D perhaps matching TRBD2 (5 bases). Per the germline V gene, CDR1 is LNHNV and CDR2 is YYDKDF (reference sequence). This CDR3 has 16 amino acids. V lost 5 bases to trimming and J lost 6 bases, with 19 bases between them. The CDR3 reads CATSREPPQSPGELFF. Here the CDR3 DNA reads TGTGCCACCAGCCGGGAACCCCCCCAGTCCCCCGGGGAGCTGTTTTTT.

V is TRBV5-1 and J is TRBJ2-7, with TRBD1 matching 9 bases. Germline-derived CDR1 and CDR2 are SGHRS and YFSETQ. V lost 4 bases, J lost 3 bases, and 11 bases stayed unmatched. The CDR3 covers 16 residues. CDR3: CASSPGDRGSFYEQYF. CDR3 DNA: TGCGCCAGCAGCCCGGGCGACAGGGGGAGTTTCTACGAGCAGTACTTC.

This clonotype was counted many times. The chain is built from TRBV14 and TRBJ1-6; TRBD1 might be the D (5 bases). V lost 4 bases to trimming and J lost 7 bases, with 17 bases between them. The germline gives CDR1 SGHDN, CDR2 FVKESK. This CDR3 contains 16 residues. CDR3 sequence reads: CASSLFSGAANSPLHF. The CDR3 DNA is TGTGCCAGCAGCCTTTTCTCCGGGGCCGCAAATTCACCCCTCCACTTT.

This clonotype was seen repeatedly, ten times or more. This chain joins TRBV29-1 and TRBJ1-1, with a weak D call TRBD1 (5 bases). V dropped 7 bases and J dropped 11 bases, with 23 bases sitting between them. Per germline, CDR1 SQVTM and CDR2 ANQGSEA. The CDR3 sequence is 13 residues long. CDR3 DNA sequence: TGCAGCGGGTCCGGGACGGCGGCTGCCAAGGCTTTCTTT. Its protein product is CSGSGTAAAKAFF.